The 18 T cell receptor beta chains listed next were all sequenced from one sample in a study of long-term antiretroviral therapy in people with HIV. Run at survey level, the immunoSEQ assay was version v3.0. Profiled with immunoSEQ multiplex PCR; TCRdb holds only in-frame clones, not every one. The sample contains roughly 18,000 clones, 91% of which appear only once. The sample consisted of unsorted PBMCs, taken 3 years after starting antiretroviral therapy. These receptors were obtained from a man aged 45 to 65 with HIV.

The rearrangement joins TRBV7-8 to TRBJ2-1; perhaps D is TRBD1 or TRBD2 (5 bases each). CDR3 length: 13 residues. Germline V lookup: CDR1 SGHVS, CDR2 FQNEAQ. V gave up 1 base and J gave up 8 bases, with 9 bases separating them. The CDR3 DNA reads TGTGCCAGCAGCTTAGATAGGGGAGATGAGCAGTTCTTC. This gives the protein CASSLDRGDEQFF.

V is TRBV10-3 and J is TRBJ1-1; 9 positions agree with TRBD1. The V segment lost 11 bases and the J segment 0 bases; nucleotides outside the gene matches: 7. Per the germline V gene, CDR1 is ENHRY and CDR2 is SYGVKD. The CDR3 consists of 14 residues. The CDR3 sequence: CAARDRAMNTEAFF. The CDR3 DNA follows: TGTGCCGCCCGGGACAGGGCGATGAACACTGAAGCTTTCTTT.

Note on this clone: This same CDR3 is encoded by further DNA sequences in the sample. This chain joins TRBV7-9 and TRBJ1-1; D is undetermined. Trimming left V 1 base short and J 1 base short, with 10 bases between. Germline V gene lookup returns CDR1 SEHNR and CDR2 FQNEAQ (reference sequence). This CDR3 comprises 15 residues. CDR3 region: CASSLGAAANTEAFF. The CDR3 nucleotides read TGTGCCAGCAGCTTAGGAGCAGCGGCGAACACTGAAGCTTTCTTT. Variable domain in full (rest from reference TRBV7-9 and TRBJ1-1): DTGVSQNPRHKITKRGQNVTFRCDPISEHNRLYWYRQTLGQGPEFLTYFQNEAQLEKSRLLSDRFSAERPKGSFSTLEIQRTEQGDSAMYLCASSLGAAANTEAFFGQGTRLTVV.

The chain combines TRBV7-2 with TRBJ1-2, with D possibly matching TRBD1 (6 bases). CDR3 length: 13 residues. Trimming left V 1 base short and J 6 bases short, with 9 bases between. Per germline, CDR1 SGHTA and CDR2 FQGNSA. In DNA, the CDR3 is TGTGCCAGCAGCTTAGGGACAGCGGATGGCTACACCTTC. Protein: CASSLGTADGYTF.

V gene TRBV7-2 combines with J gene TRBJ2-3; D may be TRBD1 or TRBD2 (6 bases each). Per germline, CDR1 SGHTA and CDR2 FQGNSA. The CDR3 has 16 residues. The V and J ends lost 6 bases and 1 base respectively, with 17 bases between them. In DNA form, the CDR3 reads TGTGCCAGCAGTCCTCGGGGGCCGCCGGGCACAGATACGCAGTATTTT. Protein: CASSPRGPPGTDTQYF.

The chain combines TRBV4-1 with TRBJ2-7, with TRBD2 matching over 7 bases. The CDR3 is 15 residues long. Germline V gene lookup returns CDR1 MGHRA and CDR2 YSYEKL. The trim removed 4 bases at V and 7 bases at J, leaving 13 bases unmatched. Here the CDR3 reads CASSPGGTSLLEQYF. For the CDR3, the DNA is TGCGCCAGCAGCCCCGGGGGGACCTCCCTACTGGAGCAGTACTTC.

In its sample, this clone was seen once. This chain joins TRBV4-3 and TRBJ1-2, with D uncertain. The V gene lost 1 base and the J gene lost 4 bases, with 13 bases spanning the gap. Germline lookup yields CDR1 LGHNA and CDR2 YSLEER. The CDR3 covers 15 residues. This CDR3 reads CASSQGQDPGYGYTF. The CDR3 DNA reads TGCGCCAGCAGCCAAGGCCAAGACCCGGGCTATGGCTACACCTTC.

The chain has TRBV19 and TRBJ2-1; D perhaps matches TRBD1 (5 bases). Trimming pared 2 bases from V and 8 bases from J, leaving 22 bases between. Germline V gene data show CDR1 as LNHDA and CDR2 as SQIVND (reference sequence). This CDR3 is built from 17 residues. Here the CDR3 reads CASSIFFRNEGVDEQFF. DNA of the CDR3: TGTGCCAGTAGTATATTTTTCCGTAACGAAGGGGTCGATGAGCAGTTCTTC.

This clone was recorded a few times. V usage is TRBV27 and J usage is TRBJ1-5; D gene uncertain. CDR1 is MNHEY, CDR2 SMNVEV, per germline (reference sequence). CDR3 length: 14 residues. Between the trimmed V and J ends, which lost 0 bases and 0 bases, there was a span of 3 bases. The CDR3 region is CASSLSASNQPQHF. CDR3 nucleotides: TGTGCCAGCAGTTTATCAGCTAGCAATCAGCCCCAGCATTTT.

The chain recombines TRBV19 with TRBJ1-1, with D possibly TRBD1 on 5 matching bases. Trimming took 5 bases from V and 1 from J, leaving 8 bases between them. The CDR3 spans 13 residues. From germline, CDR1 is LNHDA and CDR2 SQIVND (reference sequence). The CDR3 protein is CASSGDGNTEAFF. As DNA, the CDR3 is TGTGCCAGTAGTGGGGACGGGAACACTGAAGCTTTCTTT.

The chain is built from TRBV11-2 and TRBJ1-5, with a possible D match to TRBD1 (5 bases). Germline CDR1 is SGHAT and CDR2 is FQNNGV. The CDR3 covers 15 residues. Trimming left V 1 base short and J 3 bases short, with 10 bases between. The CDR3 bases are TGTGCCAGCAGCTTAGCCGCAGGGCCCAATCAGCCCCAGCATTTT. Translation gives CASSLAAGPNQPQHF.

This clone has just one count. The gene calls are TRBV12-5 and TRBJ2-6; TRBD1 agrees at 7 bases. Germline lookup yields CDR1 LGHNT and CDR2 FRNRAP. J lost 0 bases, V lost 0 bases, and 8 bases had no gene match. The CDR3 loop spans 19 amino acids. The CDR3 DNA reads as TGTGCTAGTGGTTTGGTTTTGACAGGGATTGCCTCTGGGGCCAACGTCCTGACTTTC. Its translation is CASGLVLTGIASGANVLTF. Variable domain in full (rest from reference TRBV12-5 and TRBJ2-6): DARVTQTPRHKVTEMGQEVTMRCQPILGHNTVFWYRQTMMQGLELLAYFRNRAPLDDSGMPKDRFSAEMPDATLATLKIQPSEPRDSAVYFCASGLVLTGIASGANVLTFGAGSRLTVL.

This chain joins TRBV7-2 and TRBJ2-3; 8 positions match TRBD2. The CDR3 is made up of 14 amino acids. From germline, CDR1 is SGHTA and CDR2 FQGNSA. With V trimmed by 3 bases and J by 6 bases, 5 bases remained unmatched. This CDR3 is CASSLGLVGDTQYF. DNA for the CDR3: TGTGCCAGCAGCTTGGGACTAGTGGGCGATACGCAGTATTTT.

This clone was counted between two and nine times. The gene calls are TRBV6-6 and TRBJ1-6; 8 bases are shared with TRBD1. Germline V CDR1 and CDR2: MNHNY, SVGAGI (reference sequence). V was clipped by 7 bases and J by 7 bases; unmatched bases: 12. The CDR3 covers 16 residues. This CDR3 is CASKNHRGSVNSPLHF. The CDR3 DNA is TGTGCCAGCAAAAACCACAGGGGGAGCGTCAATTCACCCCTCCACTTT.

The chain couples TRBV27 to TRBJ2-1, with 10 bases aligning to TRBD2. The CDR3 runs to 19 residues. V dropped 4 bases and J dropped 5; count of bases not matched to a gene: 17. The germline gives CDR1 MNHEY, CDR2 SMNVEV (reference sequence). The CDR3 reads CASSSRRFSGGNDNNEQFF. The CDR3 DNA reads TGTGCCAGCAGTTCCCGACGATTTAGCGGGGGGAATGACAACAATGAGCAGTTCTTC.

The chain's CDR3 is CSVRGGNTEAFF. The DNA of the CDR3 is TGCAGCGTTCGGGGAGGGAACACTGAAGCTTTCTTT. The V call is TRBV29-1, the J call TRBJ1-1; no firm D call. Trimming left V 5 bases short and J 1 base short, with 8 bases between. Germline lookup yields CDR1 SQVTM and CDR2 ANQGSEA. The CDR3 has 12 residues.

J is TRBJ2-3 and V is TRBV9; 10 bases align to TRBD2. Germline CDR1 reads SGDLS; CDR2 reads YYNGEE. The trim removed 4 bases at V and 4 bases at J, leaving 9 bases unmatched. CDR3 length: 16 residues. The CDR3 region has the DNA TGTGCCAGCAGCTTAGAAGCGGGGGGGCGTGCAGATACGCAGTATTTT. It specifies CASSLEAGGRADTQYF. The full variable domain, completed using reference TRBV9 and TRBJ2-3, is DSGVTQTPKHLITATGQRVTLRCSPRSGDLSVYWYQQSLDQGLQFLIQYYNGEERAKGNILERFSAQQFPDLHSELNLSSLELGDSALYFCASSLEAGGRADTQYFGPGTRLTVL.

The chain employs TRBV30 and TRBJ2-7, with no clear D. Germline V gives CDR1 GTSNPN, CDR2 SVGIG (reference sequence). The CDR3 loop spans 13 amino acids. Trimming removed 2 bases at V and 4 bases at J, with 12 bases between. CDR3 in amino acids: CAWSLETAYEQYF. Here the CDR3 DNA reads TGTGCCTGGAGTCTGGAGACTGCTTACGAGCAGTACTTC.